This is a list of T cell receptor beta chains from one sample in a study of blood T cell repertoires in COVID-19. Some clones are missing from TCRdb's copy, which holds only in-frame ones; the method was immunoSEQ multiplex PCR. The table lists some 73,000 clones, 70% to 85% of them singletons. Sequenced input: peripheral blood. These TCRs come from a woman aged 60-75 years with acute or convalescent COVID-19. Each CDR3 is given with its conserved first and last residue. D genes are given only for firm matches. Rows may omit the clone size; those that give it use once, few, many or a size class.

v_gene: TRBV5-1
d_gene: TRBD2
j_gene: TRBJ2-1
abundance: -
CDR3aa: CASSLASGRGNNEQFF
CDR3nt: TGCGCCAGCAGCTTGGCGAGCGGGAGAGGTAACAATGAGCAGTTCTTC

v_gene: TRBV5-1
d_gene: TRBD2
j_gene: TRBJ2-3
abundance: -
CDR3aa: CASSSPGAGRGDTQYF
CDR3nt: TGCGCCAGCAGCAGTCCTGGGGCGGGGAGGGGTGATACGCAGTATTTT

v_gene: TRBV2
d_gene: -
j_gene: TRBJ2-1
abundance: -
CDR3aa: CASRMDYSSYNEQFF
CDR3nt: TGTGCCAGCAGAATGGACTACAGCTCCTACAATGAGCAGTTCTTC

v_gene: TRBV7-9
d_gene: TRBD1
j_gene: TRBJ2-1
abundance: once
CDR3aa: CASSLGTGGSYNEQFF
CDR3nt: TGTGCCAGCAGCTTAGGGACAGGGGGCTCCTACAATGAGCAGTTCTTC

v_gene: TRBV4-2
d_gene: -
j_gene: TRBJ2-1
abundance: -
CDR3aa: CASSQDLGGSYNEQFF
CDR3nt: TGTGCCAGCAGCCAAGATCTGGGGGGCTCCTACAATGAGCAGTTCTTC

v_gene: TRBV6-5
d_gene: -
j_gene: TRBJ2-2
abundance: -
CDR3aa: CASSYKPGDTGELFF
CDR3nt: TGTGCCAGCAGTTACAAGCCAGGGGACACCGGGGAGCTGTTTTTT

v_gene: TRBV19
d_gene: -
j_gene: TRBJ2-5
abundance: -
CDR3aa: CASSTGVGRETQYF
CDR3nt: TGTGCCAGTAGTACAGGGGTAGGTAGGGAGACCCAGTACTTC

v_gene: TRBV4-2
d_gene: -
j_gene: TRBJ2-1
abundance: -
CDR3aa: CASSRAEASSYNEQFF
CDR3nt: TGTGCCAGCAGCCGAGCCGAGGCGAGCTCCTACAATGAGCAGTTCTTC

v_gene: TRBV9
d_gene: TRBD2
j_gene: TRBJ2-3
abundance: -
CDR3aa: CASSVVAGGPADTQYF
CDR3nt: TGTGCCAGCAGCGTAGTTGCGGGGGGGCCCGCAGATACGCAGTATTTT

v_gene: TRBV5-1
d_gene: -
j_gene: TRBJ1-4
abundance: -
CDR3aa: CASSSRTATNEKLFF
CDR3nt: TGCGCCAGCAGCTCTCGGACAGCAACTAATGAAAAACTGTTTTTT

v_gene: TRBV7-2
d_gene: -
j_gene: TRBJ2-1
abundance: -
CDR3aa: CASSPPGNYNEQFF
CDR3nt: TGTGCCAGCAGTCCGCCAGGGAACTACAATGAGCAGTTCTTC

v_gene: TRBV2
d_gene: -
j_gene: TRBJ1-5
abundance: -
CDR3aa: CASSPSQGNQPQHF
CDR3nt: TGTGCCAGCAGCCCCTCGCAGGGGAATCAGCCCCAGCATTTT

v_gene: TRBV9
d_gene: TRBD1
j_gene: TRBJ1-1
abundance: -
CDR3aa: CASSAGGTANTEAFF
CDR3nt: TGTGCCAGCAGCGCAGGGGGGACAGCGAACACTGAAGCTTTCTTT

v_gene: TRBV5-8
d_gene: -
j_gene: TRBJ1-5
abundance: -
CDR3aa: CASSPPRRSGSSNQPQHF
CDR3nt: TGTGCCAGCAGCCCACCTAGGAGGTCCGGGTCGAGCAATCAGCCCCAGCATTTT

v_gene: TRBV18
d_gene: TRBD1
j_gene: TRBJ1-4
abundance: -
CDR3aa: CASSRDREKLFF
CDR3nt: TGTGCCAGCTCACGGGACAGGGAAAAACTGTTTTTT

v_gene: TRBV12-3/TRBV12-4
d_gene: -
j_gene: TRBJ1-1
abundance: -
CDR3aa: CASSFFQNTEAFF
CDR3nt: TGTGCCAGCAGTTTTTTTCAGAACACTGAAGCTTTCTTT

v_gene: TRBV4-1
d_gene: TRBD1
j_gene: TRBJ2-7
abundance: -
CDR3aa: CASSQESTGGYEQYF
CDR3nt: TGCGCCAGCAGCCAAGAAAGTACAGGGGGCTACGAGCAGTACTTC

v_gene: TRBV5-1
d_gene: -
j_gene: TRBJ1-2
abundance: -
CDR3aa: CASSASGGLNYGYTF
CDR3nt: TGCGCCAGCAGCGCCTCCGGGGGTCTTAACTATGGCTACACCTTC

v_gene: TRBV2
d_gene: -
j_gene: TRBJ2-3
abundance: -
CDR3aa: CASSALTDTQYF
CDR3nt: TGTGCCAGCAGCGCACTAACAGATACGCAGTATTTT

v_gene: TRBV4-2
d_gene: TRBD2
j_gene: TRBJ2-5
abundance: -
CDR3aa: CASSHPPSGRAAETQYF
CDR3nt: TGTGCCAGCAGCCACCCCCCTAGCGGGAGGGCCGCCGAGACCCAGTACTTC

v_gene: TRBV7-9
d_gene: -
j_gene: TRBJ1-2
abundance: -
CDR3aa: CASSLVGTRNYGYTF
CDR3nt: TGTGCCAGCAGCTTAGTAGGGACACGTAACTATGGCTACACCTTC

v_gene: TRBV7-2
d_gene: -
j_gene: TRBJ1-2
abundance: -
CDR3aa: CASSSGDYGYTF
CDR3nt: TGTGCCAGCAGCTCAGGGGACTATGGCTACACCTTC

v_gene: TRBV19
d_gene: TRBD1
j_gene: TRBJ1-1
abundance: -
CDR3aa: CASSILTGIGANTEAFF
CDR3nt: TGTGCCAGTAGTATATTGACAGGGATCGGGGCGAACACTGAAGCTTTCTTT

v_gene: TRBV5-5
d_gene: -
j_gene: TRBJ2-3
abundance: -
CDR3aa: CASSHPRVSSRTDTQYF
CDR3nt: TGTGCCAGCAGCCACCCTCGGGTTTCTAGCCGCACAGATACGCAGTATTTT

v_gene: TRBV3-1/TRBV3-2
d_gene: -
j_gene: TRBJ2-7
abundance: -
CDR3aa: CASSQGDKRYEQYF
CDR3nt: TGTGCCAGCAGCCAGGGGGACAAGCGATACGAGCAGTACTTC

v_gene: TRBV11-2
d_gene: TRBD2
j_gene: TRBJ2-1
abundance: -
CDR3aa: CASSHGLAALSSYNEQFF
CDR3nt: TGTGCCAGCAGCCACGGACTAGCGGCCTTGAGCTCCTACAATGAGCAGTTCTTC

v_gene: TRBV6-5
d_gene: TRBD1
j_gene: TRBJ2-7
abundance: once
CDR3aa: CASSRGTAYEQYF
CDR3nt: TGTGCCAGCAGTAGAGGGACAGCCTACGAGCAGTACTTC